The clone carrying this TCR beta chain occurred a few times. Its target is not known. The CDR3 length is 15 residues. V lost 4 bases and J lost 6; bases outside the gene matches: 6. The germline CDR1 and CDR2 sequences are SGDLS and YYNGEE. The record originates from a study of siplizumab effects on memory and regulatory T cells. General observations from the study: The apparent diversity of naive T cells exceeded that of memory cells, and naive T cells seemed to make a major contribution to the alloresponse. Only a minority of proliferating CD4+ or CD8+ clones had an assignable naive or memory phenotype, with roughly 75-96% lacking one.

Per individual sample, 90,000 to 100,000 TCR templates were assayed. This table comes from immunoSEQ multiplex PCR, and its TCRdb copy is limited to in-frame clones, with some not included. This table has tens of thousands of clones, about 90% appearing once. The chain uses TRBV9 and TRBJ2-1, with 11 bases fitting TRBD2. The sequence came from a human donor in good health. Specimen: CD8+ T cells sorted from blood. The CDR3 DNA is TGTGCCAGCAGCATACTAGCGGGAGTCCCCAATGAGCAGTTCTTC. Protein sequence: CASSILAGVPNEQFF. The whole variable domain, remainder taken from reference TRBV9 and TRBJ2-1, is DSGVTQTPKHLITATGQRVTLRCSPRSGDLSVYWYQQSLDQGLQFLIQYYNGEERAKGNILERFSAQQFPDLHSELNLSSLELGDSALYFCASSILAGVPNEQFFGPGTRLTVL.